This T cell receptor (beta chain) was identified in a study of cytomegalovirus exposure and HLA in healthy donors. Overall study results and limits: With later analysis, a missense DCLRE1C variant became linked to TCR beta V- and J-gene trimming. TCR beta chains numbering some 160 were designated cytomegalovirus-associated.

With 60 Vbeta and 13 Jbeta primers, the PCR was carried out. Sequencing used immunoSEQ multiplex PCR; TCRdb keeps in-frame clones, though not all of them. The sample has roughly 99,000 clones; about 80% are singletons. With respect to this clone: Its antigen is currently unknown.

CDR3 size: 15 residues. The sample was PBMCs. The rearrangement joins TRBV21-1 to TRBJ2-3; the table calls TRBD1, which could not be checked here. TRBV21-1 is reported as a pseudogene. The TCR comes from a man in his thirties or forties in good health and CMV-seropositive. The CDR3 region is CASRQAGTGIDTQYF. The CDR3 nucleotides read TGTGCCAGCAGGCAAGCCGGGACAGGGATAGATACGCAGTATTTT.